This T cell receptor (beta chain) originates from a study of response to subunit inactivated influenza vaccine. On this clonotype itself: No antigen is known for it.

Overall study findings and caveats: A suggestion made by the authors is that each seasonal influenza vaccination recruits few new T cells.

The CDR3 runs to 18 residues. V lost 1 base and J lost 0, with 16 bases in between. Germline V gives CDR1 MNHNS, CDR2 SASEGT. TCRdb called the RT-PCR reads again in MiXCR, with one record for every CDR3 protein. Of 450,000 to 700,000 distinct CDR3 sequences listed, around 13% are singletons. The chain is built from TRBV6-1 and TRBJ1-5, with D tentatively TRBD1 (5 bases). Sequencing was performed on PBMCs from blood, taken less than 13 days after vaccination. This TCR was sampled from a man aged 50 to 60 who received an inactivated influenza vaccine. The CDR3 loop reads CASSEGGRGIPSNQPQHF. The CDR3, as DNA: TGTGCCAGCAGTGAAGGAGGTCGGGGGATCCCTAGCAATCAGCCCCAGCATTTT.